The clone carrying this TCR beta chain has more than one count but fewer than ten. This specimen belongs to a study of blood T cell repertoires in COVID-19. For the study at large: Material from acute and convalescent COVID-19 was sourced from the United States, Italy and Spain. Nucleic acid was either cDNA or gDNA, and it came from T cells, B-cell-depleted T cells, or PBMCs.

TCRdb's copy holds only in-frame clones and misses some; the assay was immunoSEQ multiplex PCR. The profile shows around 280,000 clones, about 90% of them singletons. The length of the CDR3 is 15 residues. Trimming removed 5 bases from V and 3 bases from J, with 17 bases in between. Germline V gives CDR1 SGHTA, CDR2 FQGNSA. The chain employs TRBV7-2 and TRBJ2-7, with D maybe TRBD2 (5 bases). The clonotype originates from a woman between 50 and 59 years old who had recovered from COVID-19. The sample consisted of peripheral blood. DNA of the CDR3: TGTGCCAGCAGCCTTTGGATCAGCGGAAACTACGAGCAGTACTTC. Its protein is CASSLWISGNYEQYF.